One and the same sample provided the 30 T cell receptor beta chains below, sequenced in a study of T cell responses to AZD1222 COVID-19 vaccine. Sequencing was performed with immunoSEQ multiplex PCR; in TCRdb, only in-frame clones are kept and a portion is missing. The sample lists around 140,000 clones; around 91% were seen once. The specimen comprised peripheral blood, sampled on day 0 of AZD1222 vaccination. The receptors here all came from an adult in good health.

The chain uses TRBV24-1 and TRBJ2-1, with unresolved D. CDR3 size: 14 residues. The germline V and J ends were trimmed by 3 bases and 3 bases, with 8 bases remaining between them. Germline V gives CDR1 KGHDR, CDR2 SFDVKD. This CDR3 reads CATSDASNYNEQFF. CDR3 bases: TGTGCCACCAGTGATGCATCAAACTACAATGAGCAGTTCTTC.

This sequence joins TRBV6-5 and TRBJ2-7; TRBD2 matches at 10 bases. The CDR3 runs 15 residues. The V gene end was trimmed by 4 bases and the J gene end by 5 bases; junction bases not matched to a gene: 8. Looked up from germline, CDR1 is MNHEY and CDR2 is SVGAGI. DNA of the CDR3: TGTGCCAGCAGTTTAGGCGCTAGCGGGAGTAACGAGCAGTACTTC. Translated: CASSLGASGSNEQYF.

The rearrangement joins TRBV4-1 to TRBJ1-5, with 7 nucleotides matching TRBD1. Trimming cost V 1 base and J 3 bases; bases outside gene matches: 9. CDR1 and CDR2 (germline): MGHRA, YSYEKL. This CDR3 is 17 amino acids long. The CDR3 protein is CASSQGWDSSVNQPQHF. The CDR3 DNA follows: TGCGCCAGCAGCCAAGGTTGGGACAGCTCTGTCAATCAGCCCCAGCATTTT.

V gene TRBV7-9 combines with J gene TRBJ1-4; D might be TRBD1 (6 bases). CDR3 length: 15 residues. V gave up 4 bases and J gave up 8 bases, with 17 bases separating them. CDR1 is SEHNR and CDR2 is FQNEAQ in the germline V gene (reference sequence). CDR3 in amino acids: CASSYTGSGKEKLFF. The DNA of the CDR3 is TGTGCCAGCAGCTACACAGGGTCTGGGAAGGAAAAACTGTTTTTT.

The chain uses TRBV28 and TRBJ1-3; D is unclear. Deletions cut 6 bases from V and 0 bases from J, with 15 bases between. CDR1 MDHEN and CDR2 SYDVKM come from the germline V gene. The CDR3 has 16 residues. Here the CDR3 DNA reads TGTGCCAGCAGGCAACACGGACTCCCCTCTGGAAACACCATATATTTT. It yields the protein CASRQHGLPSGNTIYF.

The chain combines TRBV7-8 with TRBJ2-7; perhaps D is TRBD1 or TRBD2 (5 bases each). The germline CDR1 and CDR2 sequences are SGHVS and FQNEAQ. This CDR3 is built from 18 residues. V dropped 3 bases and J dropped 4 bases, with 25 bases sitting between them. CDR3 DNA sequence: TGTGCCAGCAGCTTGCGTCTGGTGGGGGACGGTCGAGGGTACGAGCAGTACTTC. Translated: CASSLRLVGDGRGYEQYF.

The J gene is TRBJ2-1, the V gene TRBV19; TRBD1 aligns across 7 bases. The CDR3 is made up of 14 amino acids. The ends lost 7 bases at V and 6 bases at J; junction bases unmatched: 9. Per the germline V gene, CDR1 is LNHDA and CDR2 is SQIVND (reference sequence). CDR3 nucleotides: TGTGCCAGTAAAGGACAGGTCTCCGTCAATGAGCAGTTCTTC. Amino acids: CASKGQVSVNEQFF. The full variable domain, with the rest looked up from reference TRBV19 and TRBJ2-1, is DGGITQSPKYLFRKEGQNVTLSCEQNLNHDAMYWYRQDPGQGLRLIYYSQIVNDFQKGDIAEGYSVSREKKESFPLTVTSAQKNPTAFYLCASKGQVSVNEQFFGPGTRLTVL.

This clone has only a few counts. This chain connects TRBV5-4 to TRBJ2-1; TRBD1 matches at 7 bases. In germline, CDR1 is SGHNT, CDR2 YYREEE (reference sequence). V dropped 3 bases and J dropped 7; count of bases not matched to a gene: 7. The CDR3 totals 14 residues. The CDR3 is CASSWPGTENEQFF. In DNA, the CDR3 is TGTGCCAGCAGCTGGCCCGGGACAGAAAATGAGCAGTTCTTC.

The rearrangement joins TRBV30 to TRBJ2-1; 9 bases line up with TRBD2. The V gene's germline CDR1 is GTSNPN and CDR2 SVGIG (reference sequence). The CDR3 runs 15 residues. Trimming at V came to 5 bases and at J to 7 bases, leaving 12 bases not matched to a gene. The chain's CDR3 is CAWRGAGGPRNEQFF. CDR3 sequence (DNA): TGTGCCTGGCGCGGGGCGGGAGGGCCTAGAAATGAGCAGTTCTTC.

The CDR3: CASSPRTSGTSYNEQFF. The CDR3 DNA sequence: TGTGCCAGCAGCCCCAGGACTAGCGGGACCTCCTACAATGAGCAGTTCTTC. The chain employs TRBV7-9 and TRBJ2-1, with 12 positions matching TRBD2. The ends lost 5 bases at V and 0 bases at J; junction bases unmatched: 5. Germline V gene data show CDR1 as SEHNR and CDR2 as FQNEAQ (reference sequence). The CDR3 runs to 17 residues.

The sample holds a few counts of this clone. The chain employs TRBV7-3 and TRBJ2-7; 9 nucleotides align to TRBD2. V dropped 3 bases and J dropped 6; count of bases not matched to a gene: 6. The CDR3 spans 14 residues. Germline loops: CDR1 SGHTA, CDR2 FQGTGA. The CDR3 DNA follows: TGTGCCAGCAGCTTGACAGCGGGAGGAACCGAGCAGTACTTC. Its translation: CASSLTAGGTEQYF. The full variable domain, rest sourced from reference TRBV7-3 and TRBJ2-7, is GAGVSQTPSNKVTEKGKYVELRCDPISGHTALYWYRQSLGQGPEFLIYFQGTGAADDSGLPNDRFFAVRPEGSVSTLKIQRTERGDSAVYLCASSLTAGGTEQYFGPGTRLTVT.

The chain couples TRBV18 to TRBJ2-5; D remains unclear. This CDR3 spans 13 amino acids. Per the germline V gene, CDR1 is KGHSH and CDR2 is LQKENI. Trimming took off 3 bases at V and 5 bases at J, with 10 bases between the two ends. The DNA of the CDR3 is TGTGCCAGCTCACCGGGCCACTCGGAGACCCAGTACTTC. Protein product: CASSPGHSETQYF.

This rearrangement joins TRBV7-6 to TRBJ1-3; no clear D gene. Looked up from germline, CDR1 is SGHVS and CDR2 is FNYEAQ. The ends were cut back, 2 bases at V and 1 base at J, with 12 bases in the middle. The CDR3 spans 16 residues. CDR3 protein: CASSLMREPSGNTIYF. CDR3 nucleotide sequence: TGTGCCAGCAGCTTAATGAGGGAACCTTCTGGAAACACCATATATTTT.

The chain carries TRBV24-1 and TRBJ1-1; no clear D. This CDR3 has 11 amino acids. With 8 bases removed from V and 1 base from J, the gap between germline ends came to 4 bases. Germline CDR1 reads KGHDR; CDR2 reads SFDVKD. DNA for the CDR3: TGTGCCACCACCAGGAACACTGAAGCTTTCTTT. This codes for CATTRNTEAFF.

CDR3 sequence: CASSLEQAINSPLHF. For the CDR3, the DNA is TGCGCCAGCAGCTTGGAACAGGCTATTAATTCACCCCTCCACTTT. This rearrangement joins TRBV5-1 to TRBJ1-6, with a possible D match to TRBD1 (5 bases). CDR1 is SGHRS and CDR2 is YFSETQ in the germline V gene. Deletions cut 0 bases from V and 6 bases from J, with 10 bases between. This CDR3 is built from 15 residues.

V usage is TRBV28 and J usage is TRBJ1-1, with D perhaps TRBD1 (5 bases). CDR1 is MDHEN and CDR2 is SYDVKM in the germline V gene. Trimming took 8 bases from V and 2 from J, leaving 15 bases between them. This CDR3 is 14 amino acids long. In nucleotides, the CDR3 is TGTGCCAGCCCGGGGGGAGGGCAAAACACTGAAGCTTTCTTT. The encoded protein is CASPGGGQNTEAFF.

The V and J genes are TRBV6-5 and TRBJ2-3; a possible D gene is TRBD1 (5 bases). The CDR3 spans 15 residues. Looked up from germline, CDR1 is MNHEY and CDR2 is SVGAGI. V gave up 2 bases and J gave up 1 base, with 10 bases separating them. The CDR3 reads CASSYGQRGTDTQYF. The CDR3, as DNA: TGTGCCAGCAGTTACGGACAACGGGGCACAGATACGCAGTATTTT.

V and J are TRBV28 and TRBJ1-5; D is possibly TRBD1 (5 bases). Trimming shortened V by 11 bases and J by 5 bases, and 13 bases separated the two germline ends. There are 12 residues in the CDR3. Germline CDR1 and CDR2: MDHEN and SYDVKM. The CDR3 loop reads CACGAAYQPQHF. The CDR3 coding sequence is TGTGCCTGCGGGGCAGCTTATCAGCCCCAGCATTTT. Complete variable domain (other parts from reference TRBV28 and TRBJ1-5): DVKVTQSSRYLVKRTGEKVFLECVQDMDHENMFWYRQDPGLGLRLIYFSYDVKMKEKGDIPEGYSVSREKKERFSLILESASTNQTSMYLCACGAAYQPQHFGDGTRLSIL.

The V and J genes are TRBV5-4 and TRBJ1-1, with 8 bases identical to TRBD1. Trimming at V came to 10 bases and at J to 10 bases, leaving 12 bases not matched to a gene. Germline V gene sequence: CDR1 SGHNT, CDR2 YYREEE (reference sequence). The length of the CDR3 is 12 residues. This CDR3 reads CAWGPGQVTAFF. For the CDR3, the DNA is TGTGCCTGGGGACCGGGACAGGTAACAGCTTTCTTT.

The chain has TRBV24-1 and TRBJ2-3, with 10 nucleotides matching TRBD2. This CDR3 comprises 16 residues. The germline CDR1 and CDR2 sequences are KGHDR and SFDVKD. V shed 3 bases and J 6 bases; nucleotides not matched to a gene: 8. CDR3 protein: CATSDASGGAWDTQYF. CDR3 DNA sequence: TGTGCCACCAGTGATGCAAGCGGGGGGGCCTGGGATACGCAGTATTTT.

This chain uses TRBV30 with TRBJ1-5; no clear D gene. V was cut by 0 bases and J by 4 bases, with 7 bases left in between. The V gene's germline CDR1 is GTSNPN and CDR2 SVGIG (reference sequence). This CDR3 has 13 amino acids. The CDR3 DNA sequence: TGTGCCTGGAGTGTGTCCAGTAATCAGCCCCAGCATTTT. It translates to CAWSVSSNQPQHF.

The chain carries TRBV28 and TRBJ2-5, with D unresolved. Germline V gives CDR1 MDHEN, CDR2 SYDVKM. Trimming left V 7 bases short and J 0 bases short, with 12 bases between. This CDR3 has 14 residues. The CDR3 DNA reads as TGTGCCAGCATTCCCATAAGCAACCAAGAGACCCAGTACTTC. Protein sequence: CASIPISNQETQYF. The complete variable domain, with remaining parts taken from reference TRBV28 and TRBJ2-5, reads DVKVTQSSRYLVKRTGEKVFLECVQDMDHENMFWYRQDPGLGLRLIYFSYDVKMKEKGDIPEGYSVSREKKERFSLILESASTNQTSMYLCASIPISNQETQYFGPGTRLLVL.

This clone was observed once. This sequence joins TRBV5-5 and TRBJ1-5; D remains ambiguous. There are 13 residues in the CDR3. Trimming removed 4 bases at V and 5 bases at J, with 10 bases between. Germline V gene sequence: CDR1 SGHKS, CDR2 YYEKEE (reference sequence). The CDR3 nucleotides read TGTGCCAGCAGCCCAGAACAGCATCAGCCCCAGCATTTT. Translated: CASSPEQHQPQHF.

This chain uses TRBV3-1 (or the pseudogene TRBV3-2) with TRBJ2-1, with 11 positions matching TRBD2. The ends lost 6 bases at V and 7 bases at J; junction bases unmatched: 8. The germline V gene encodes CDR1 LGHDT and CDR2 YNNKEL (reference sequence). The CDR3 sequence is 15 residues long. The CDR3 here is CASRRGLAGGNEQFF. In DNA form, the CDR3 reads TGTGCCAGCAGACGAGGGCTAGCGGGGGGTAATGAGCAGTTCTTC.

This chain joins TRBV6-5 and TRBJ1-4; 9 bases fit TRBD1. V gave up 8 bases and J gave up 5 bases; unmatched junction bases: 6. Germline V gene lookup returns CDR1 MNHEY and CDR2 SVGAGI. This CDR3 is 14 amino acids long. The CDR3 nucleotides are TGTGCCAGCTCCCGGGACAGGGTAAATGAAAAACTGTTTTTT. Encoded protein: CASSRDRVNEKLFF.

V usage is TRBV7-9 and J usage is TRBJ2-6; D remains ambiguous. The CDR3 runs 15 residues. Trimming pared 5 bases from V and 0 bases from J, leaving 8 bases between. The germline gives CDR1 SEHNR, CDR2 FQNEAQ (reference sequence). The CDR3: CASSPWDSGANVLTF. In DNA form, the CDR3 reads TGTGCCAGCAGCCCTTGGGACTCTGGGGCCAACGTCCTGACTTTC.

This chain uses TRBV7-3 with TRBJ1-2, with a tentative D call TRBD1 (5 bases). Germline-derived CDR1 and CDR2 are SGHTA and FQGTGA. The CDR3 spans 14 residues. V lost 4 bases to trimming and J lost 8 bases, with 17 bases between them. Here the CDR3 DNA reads TGTGCCAGCAGCTCAGGGACCGGGGCTGGGGGCTACACCTTC. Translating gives CASSSGTGAGGYTF. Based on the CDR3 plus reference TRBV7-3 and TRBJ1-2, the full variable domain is GAGVSQTPSNKVTEKGKYVELRCDPISGHTALYWYRQSLGQGPEFLIYFQGTGAADDSGLPNDRFFAVRPEGSVSTLKIQRTERGDSAVYLCASSSGTGAGGYTFGSGTRLTVV.

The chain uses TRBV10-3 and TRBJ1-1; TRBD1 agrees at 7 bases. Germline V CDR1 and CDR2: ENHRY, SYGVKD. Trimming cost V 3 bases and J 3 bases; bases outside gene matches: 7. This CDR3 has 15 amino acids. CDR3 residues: CAISDPGTADTEAFF. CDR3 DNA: TGTGCCATCAGTGACCCCGGGACAGCGGACACTGAAGCTTTCTTT.

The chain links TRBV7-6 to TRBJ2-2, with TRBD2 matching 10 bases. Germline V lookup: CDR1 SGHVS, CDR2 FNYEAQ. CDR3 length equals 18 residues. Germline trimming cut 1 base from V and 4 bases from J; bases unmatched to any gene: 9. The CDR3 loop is CASSLESASGGTTGELFF. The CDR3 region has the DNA TGTGCCAGCAGCTTAGAATCGGCTAGCGGGGGAACCACCGGGGAGCTGTTTTTT.

CDR3 in amino acids: CASSEVKGNYGYTF. CDR3 coding DNA: TGTGCCAGCAGTGAAGTTAAGGGTAACTATGGCTACACCTTC. The rearrangement links TRBV6-1 to TRBJ1-2; D gene unclear. CDR1 MNHNS and CDR2 SASEGT come from the germline V gene. V lost 1 base, J lost 1 base, and 7 bases lay in between. The CDR3 sequence is 14 residues long.